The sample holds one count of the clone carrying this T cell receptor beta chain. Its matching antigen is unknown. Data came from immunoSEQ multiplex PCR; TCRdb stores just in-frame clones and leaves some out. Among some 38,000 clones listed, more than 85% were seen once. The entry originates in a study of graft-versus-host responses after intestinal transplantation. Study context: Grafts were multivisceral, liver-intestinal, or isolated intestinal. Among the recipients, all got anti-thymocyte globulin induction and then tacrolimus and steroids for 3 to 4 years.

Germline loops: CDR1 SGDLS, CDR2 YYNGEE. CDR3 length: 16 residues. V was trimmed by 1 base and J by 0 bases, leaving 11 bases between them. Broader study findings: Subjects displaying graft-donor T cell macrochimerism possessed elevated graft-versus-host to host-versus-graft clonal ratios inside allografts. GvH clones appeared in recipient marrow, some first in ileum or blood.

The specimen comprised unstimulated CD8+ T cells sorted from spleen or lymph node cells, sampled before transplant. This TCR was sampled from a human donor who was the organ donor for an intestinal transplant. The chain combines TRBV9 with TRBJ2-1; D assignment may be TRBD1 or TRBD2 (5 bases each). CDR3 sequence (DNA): TGTGCCAGCAGCGTATCATCGGGACGCTCCTACAATGAGCAGTTCTTC. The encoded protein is CASSVSSGRSYNEQFF.